Listed below are T cell receptor beta chains from one sample, sequenced in a study of cytomegalovirus exposure and HLA in healthy donors. Data came from immunoSEQ multiplex PCR; TCRdb stores just in-frame clones and leaves some out. Among 100,000 to 130,000 clones listed, 95% were seen once. The sequenced sample consisted of PBMCs. The receptors originated from a woman younger than 30 in good health and CMV-seronegative. Each CDR3 is given with its conserved first and last residue. D genes are given only for firm matches. Clone size is shown for a subset of rows, as once, few, many or a class of expanded clone.

.,.,13,TRBJ2-7,TRBV7-8,TGTGCCAGCAGCACGGGAAGCTCCTACGAGCAGTACTTC,CASSTGSSYEQYF
.,TRBD2,19,TRBJ2-5,TRBV7-8,TGTGCCAGCAGCTCCCGTACGCTACGACTAGCGGGGTTCCAAGAGACCCAGTACTTC,CASSSRTLRLAGFQETQYF
.,.,16,TRBJ1-2,TRBV6-1,TGTGCCAGCAGTGGATGGACAGACGCAAACTTCTATGGCTACACCTTC,CASSGWTDANFYGYTF
.,TRBD2,15,TRBJ2-1,TRBV7-3,TGTGCCAGCAGCCGTAGCGGGGGGGATTACAATGAGCAGTTCTTC,CASSRSGGDYNEQFF
.,TRBD2,14,TRBJ2-7,TRBV5-1,TGCGCCAGCAGCTTGGGTACGGGAGGCTACGAGCAGTACTTC,CASSLGTGGYEQYF
.,TRBD1,15,TRBJ1-6,TRBV6-4,TGTGCCAGCAGTATCACAGGGGGCGCGAATTCACCCCTCCACTTT,CASSITGGANSPLHF
once,.,16,TRBJ1-4,TRBV6-6,TGTGCCAGCAGTCCAACAGGACAGAGTAATAATGAAAAACTGTTTTTT,CASSPTGQSNNEKLFF
.,.,16,TRBJ1-6,TRBV10-3,TGTGCCATCAGTGGGGGGGGAGGCCCCTATAATTCACCCCTCCACTTT,CAISGGGGPYNSPLHF
.,TRBD1,15,TRBJ1-2,TRBV19,TGTGCCAGTAGTATTCTCGGGACAGGGGGCGATGGCTACACCTTC,CASSILGTGGDGYTF
once,TRBD1,13,TRBJ2-7,TRBV7-3,TGTGCCAGCAGCTTAGGGACAGGGGCCGAGCAGTACTTC,CASSLGTGAEQYF
once,.,11,TRBJ1-1,TRBV10-3,TGTGCCATCAATGTCGAGGGAAGAGCTTTCTTT,CAINVEGRAFF
.,.,15,TRBJ1-1,TRBV19,TGTGCCAGTAGTACCGTTATCGGGGGTCGGACTGAAGCTTTCTTT,CASSTVIGGRTEAFF
.,.,15,TRBJ2-7,TRBV6-1,TGTGCCAGCAGTGACGCGGGACTCCCAACTTACGAGCAGTACTTC,CASSDAGLPTYEQYF
.,.,15,TRBJ1-6,TRBV7-8,TGTGCCAGCAGCATAACAGGAGCCGGTAATTCACCCCTCCACTTT,CASSITGAGNSPLHF
.,TRBD1,15,TRBJ1-4,TRBV7-9,TGTGCCAGCAGCTTAGAGTCAGGGGGCCTGGGAAAACTGTTTTTT,CASSLESGGLGKLFF
.,.,15,TRBJ2-3,TRBV7-2,TGTGCCAGCAGCTCCGCGGGGACCCGCACAGATACGCAGTATTTT,CASSSAGTRTDTQYF
once,.,14,TRBJ2-7,TRBV5-1,TGCGCCAGCAGCTTGGCCGAGGCCGCCTACGAGCAGTACTTC,CASSLAEAAYEQYF
.,.,19,TRBJ1-1,TRBV7-9,TGTGCCAGCAGCTTAGGTCGGCAAACCGGAGGGAGAATGAACACTGAAGCTTTCTTT,CASSLGRQTGGRMNTEAFF
.,.,15,TRBJ1-1,TRBV28,TGTGCCAGCAGGGGACTACAGCCGGGGAGCACTGAAGCTTTCTTT,CASRGLQPGSTEAFF
.,.,14,TRBJ1-1,TRBV6-5,TGTGCCAGCAGTTACCCGGGGATGAACACTGAAGCTTTCTTT,CASSYPGMNTEAFF
.,TRBD2,18,TRBJ2-3,TRBV7-9,TGTGCCAGCAGCTTAGTAGCGGGACTGACTTTCCCCACAGATACGCAGTATTTT,CASSLVAGLTFPTDTQYF
.,TRBD2,12,TRBJ2-1,TRBV19,TGTGCCAGTAGTATTCAGCGGGGGGAGCAGTTCTTC,CASSIQRGEQFF
.,TRBD1,12,TRBJ2-7,TRBV7-9,TGTGCCAGCAGCGGGGACAGTTACGAGCAGTACTTC,CASSGDSYEQYF
.,TRBD1,15,TRBJ2-6,TRBV5-8,TGTGCCAGCCGGGACAGGGGCTCTGGGGCCAACGTCCTGACTTTC,CASRDRGSGANVLTF
once,.,16,TRBJ2-1,TRBV27,TGTGCCAGCAGTTTATGCTTAGGGGAAGTTGACAATGAGCAGTTCTTC,CASSLCLGEVDNEQFF
.,.,21,TRBJ2-6,TRBV21-1,TGTGCCAGCAGCAAAGCGGGAGGAAGGCTCGGGACGAGCTCTGGGGCCAACGTCCTGACTTTC,CASSKAGGRLGTSSGANVLTF
.,.,15,TRBJ1-5,TRBV15,TGTGCCACCAGCAGAGATGTTCAGGGCGGACAGCCCCAGCATTTT,CATSRDVQGGQPQHF
.,TRBD1,15,TRBJ1-2,TRBV9,TGTGCCAGCAGCGCTCCCGGGACAGGGGACCGTGGCTACACCTTC,CASSAPGTGDRGYTF
.,TRBD1,15,TRBJ2-7,TRBV6-6,TGTGCCACCACACTCGGGACAGGGAGTTCCTACGAGCAGTACTTC,CATTLGTGSSYEQYF
.,.,15,TRBJ2-3,TRBV7-3,TGTGCCAGCAGCTTTCTAACCCGGGGGACAGATACGCAGTATTTT,CASSFLTRGTDTQYF
once,TRBD1,17,TRBJ2-3,TRBV5-8,TGTGCCAGCAGCTCCGGAGGTGGGACAGGGAACACAGATACGCAGTATTTT,CASSSGGGTGNTDTQYF
.,TRBD1,15,TRBJ1-5,TRBV5-4,TGTGCCAGCAGCTCGGACAGGGATGGGGGTCAGCCCCAGCATTTT,CASSSDRDGGQPQHF
.,.,17,TRBJ2-1,TRBV9,TGTGCCAGCAACCAACTCGAGGGGGGGTTAACCTACAATGAGCAGTTCTTC,CASNQLEGGLTYNEQFF
.,.,14,TRBJ2-7,TRBV5-6,TGTGCCAGCAGCTTGTACAGGACAGCAGCCGAGCAGTACTTC,CASSLYRTAAEQYF
.,.,13,TRBJ1-1,TRBV6-1,TGTGCCAGTCTGGACAGACTGAACACTGAAGCTTTCTTT,CASLDRLNTEAFF
.,.,14,TRBJ2-4,TRBV5-4,TGTGCCAGCAGCCAAGGACAGACTATAAACATTCAGTACTTC,CASSQGQTINIQYF
once,.,14,TRBJ1-1,TRBV28,TGTGCCAGCAGTTCTCCAATCGGGAGCACTGAAGCTTTCTTT,CASSSPIGSTEAFF
.,.,12,TRBJ2-5,TRBV7-7,TGTGCCAGCAGCTCCCCCGCGGGGACCCAGTACTTC,CASSSPAGTQYF
.,TRBD1,15,TRBJ1-5,TRBV6-6,TGTGCCAGCAGTTACCCGGGACAGACAAATCAGCCCCAGCATTTT,CASSYPGQTNQPQHF
.,TRBD1,15,TRBJ1-4,TRBV4-2,TGTGCCAGCAGCCAAGCCGACAGGGATGAGGAAAAACTGTTTTTT,CASSQADRDEEKLFF
.,TRBD2,15,TRBJ2-3,TRBV5-1,TGCGCCAGCAGACTAGGACTAGCTTTCACAGATACGCAGTATTTT,CASRLGLAFTDTQYF